A single sample is the source of the 28 T cell receptor beta chains below, sequenced in a study of blood T cell repertoires in COVID-19. Only in-frame clones appear in the TCRdb table, and some are missing; sequencing was by immunoSEQ multiplex PCR. This table has more than 150,000 clones, about 85% appearing once. Specimen: PBMCs or T cells enriched from blood (not recorded which). These receptor sequences come from a woman aged 25 to 45 who had recovered from COVID-19.

This chain links TRBV9 with TRBJ2-1, with 9 bases identical to TRBD2. V gave up 3 bases and J gave up 8 bases; unmatched junction bases: 9. Germline V gene data show CDR1 as SGDLS and CDR2 as YYNGEE. The CDR3 is 15 residues long. The CDR3 DNA reads as TGTGCCAGCAGCGAGGAGGGCGGGAGGGGGCATGAGCAGTTCTTC. It codes for CASSEEGGRGHEQFF.

In DNA, the CDR3 is TGTGCCAGCTGCCTAGATGCGGTCTACGAGCAGTACTTC. It specifies CASCLDAVYEQYF. The chain uses TRBV2 and TRBJ2-7; D is unresolved. V was cut by 8 bases and J by 3 bases, with 14 bases left in between. The CDR3 spans 13 residues. Per the germline V gene, CDR1 is SNHLY and CDR2 is FYNNEI.

The rearrangement uses TRBV18 and TRBJ2-1, with TRBD1 matching 8 bases. This CDR3 is 14 amino acids long. CDR1 and CDR2 (germline): KGHSH, LQKENI. Trimming cost V 2 bases and J 5 bases; bases outside gene matches: 2. In DNA form, the CDR3 reads TGTGCCAGCTCACCAAGGACAGGGAACAATGAGCAGTTCTTC. Translation: CASSPRTGNNEQFF.

The chain has TRBV5-6 and TRBJ2-6; 8 bases fit TRBD1. The CDR3 is 16 amino acids. V shed 4 bases and J 4 bases; nucleotides not matched to a gene: 7. Germline V gene lookup returns CDR1 SGHDT and CDR2 YYEEEE. CDR3: CASSPSRGLGANVLTF. The CDR3 region has the DNA TGTGCCAGCAGCCCCTCCAGGGGGCTCGGGGCCAACGTCCTGACTTTC. The entire variable domain, with the rest obtained from reference TRBV5-6 and TRBJ2-6, is as follows: DAGVTQSPTHLIKTRGQQVTLRCSPKSGHDTVSWYQQALGQGPQFIFQYYEEEERQRGNFPDRFSGHQFPNYSSELNVNALLLGDSALYLCASSPSRGLGANVLTFGAGSRLTVL.

The chain couples TRBV30 to TRBJ1-1; 10 bases map to TRBD1. The CDR3 length is 14 residues. V was clipped by 3 bases and J by 10 bases; unmatched bases: 11. Per the germline V gene, CDR1 is GTSNPN and CDR2 is SVGIG (reference sequence). This CDR3 reads CAWSPGLTGGLAFF. The CDR3 coding sequence is TGTGCCTGGAGCCCCGGACTGACAGGGGGCTTAGCTTTCTTT.

V gene TRBV4-2 combines with J gene TRBJ2-3; possible D gene TRBD1, 6 bases. The CDR3 has 16 amino acids. The germline V gene encodes CDR1 LGHNA and CDR2 YNFKEQ. V was shortened by 0 bases and J by 3 bases, with 13 bases between the two germline ends. The CDR3 region has the DNA TGTGCCAGCAGCCAAGAAGATAGGGGGAAGACAGATACGCAGTATTTT. Its protein is CASSQEDRGKTDTQYF.

The CDR3 coding sequence is TGTGCCAGTAGGACAGGGAACAATGAGCAGTTCTTC. Protein sequence: CASRTGNNEQFF. The chain links TRBV19 to TRBJ2-1, with TRBD1 matching over 7 bases. V lost 6 bases and J lost 5; bases outside the gene matches: 1. The CDR3 spans 12 residues. Germline lookup yields CDR1 LNHDA and CDR2 SQIVND (reference sequence).

CDR3 region: CASSSKGASSVETQYF. CDR3 nucleotides: TGCGCCAGCAGCTCGAAGGGGGCATCGTCCGTGGAGACCCAGTACTTC. The rearrangement joins TRBV5-1 to TRBJ2-5; TRBD1 agrees at 7 bases. J was trimmed by 5 bases and V by 3 bases; bases with no gene match: 13. There are 16 residues in the CDR3. Per germline, CDR1 SGHRS and CDR2 YFSETQ.

The chain has TRBV5-1 and TRBJ1-1; no firm D call. The CDR3 spans 13 residues. V was shortened by 2 bases and J by 7 bases, with 12 bases between the two germline ends. Per germline, CDR1 SGHRS and CDR2 YFSETQ. The CDR3 loop reads CASSFGSDGEAFF. CDR3 in DNA: TGCGCCAGCAGCTTTGGCAGCGATGGTGAAGCTTTCTTT. Filled out from reference TRBV5-1 and TRBJ1-1, the complete variable domain reads KAGVTQTPRYLIKTRGQQVTLSCSPISGHRSVSWYQQTPGQGLQFLFEYFSETQRNKGNFPGRFSGRQFSNSRSEMNVSTLELGDSALYLCASSFGSDGEAFFGQGTRLTVV.

This clone was seen once. The chain carries TRBV7-6 and TRBJ1-1; D is undetermined. The V gene's germline CDR1 is SGHVS and CDR2 FNYEAQ. Deletions cut 1 base from V and 5 bases from J, with 17 bases between. This CDR3 region has 16 residues. The CDR3 loop reads CASSLGSSGGRTEAFF. The CDR3 DNA sequence: TGTGCCAGCAGCTTAGGATCTTCCGGAGGGAGGACTGAAGCTTTCTTT.

V is TRBV14 and J is TRBJ1-2; D is ambiguous. V was clipped by 3 bases and J by 10 bases, with 12 bases between them. Germline V gives CDR1 SGHDN, CDR2 FVKESK. The CDR3 is made up of 12 amino acids. The CDR3 bases are TGTGCCAGCAGCCAGTCCGCCTGGGCCTACACCTTC. As protein: CASSQSAWAYTF. Full variable domain (rest looked up from reference TRBV14 and TRBJ1-2): EAGVTQFPSHSVIEKGQTVTLRCDPISGHDNLYWYRRVMGKEIKFLLHFVKESKQDESGMPNNRFLAERTGGTYSTLKVQPAELEDSGVYFCASSQSAWAYTFGSGTRLTVV.

This sequence joins TRBV20-1 and TRBJ1-5; tentative D call: TRBD1 (5 bases). V lost 4 bases to trimming and J lost 2 bases, with 21 bases between them. Germline CDR1 reads DFQATT; CDR2 reads SNEGSKA (reference sequence). CDR3 length: 17 amino acids. The CDR3 DNA sequence: TGCAGTGCTACTGACAGCCCAGGTGTTAGTGGCAATCAGCCCCAGCATTTT. Translated: CSATDSPGVSGNQPQHF.

This clone was detected only once. V gene TRBV7-9 combines with J gene TRBJ1-2; D gene uncertain. Germline V lookup: CDR1 SEHNR, CDR2 FQNEAQ (reference sequence). CDR3 length equals 15 residues. V lost 5 bases to trimming and J lost 4 bases, with 17 bases between them. The CDR3 reads CASSASGKEGYGYTF. In DNA, the CDR3 is TGTGCCAGCAGCGCATCCGGGAAAGAGGGCTATGGCTACACCTTC.

The chain couples TRBV12-5 to TRBJ1-6; tentative D call: TRBD1 (5 bases). V dropped 6 bases and J dropped 6 bases, with 15 bases sitting between them. CDR1 is LGHNT, CDR2 FRNRAP, per germline. The CDR3 totals 15 residues. As DNA, the CDR3 is TGTGCTAGTGGCTCGGGCCAGGGCACTAATTCACCCCTCCACTTT. Protein: CASGSGQGTNSPLHF.

The CDR3 loop is CASSYSLFSNQPQHF. In nucleotides, the CDR3 is TGTGCCAGCAGTTACTCGTTGTTTTCAAATCAGCCCCAGCATTTT. The chain uses TRBV6-5 and TRBJ1-5; no firm D call. Deletions cut 0 bases from V and 4 bases from J, with 10 bases between. CDR3 length equals 15 residues. Germline V gene lookup returns CDR1 MNHEY and CDR2 SVGAGI.

The J gene is TRBJ1-1, the V gene TRBV6-5; maybe TRBD1 (6 bases). Germline assignment: CDR1 MNHEY and CDR2 SVGAGI. CDR3 length: 13 amino acids. V lost 6 bases and J lost 5, with 13 bases in between. Here the CDR3 reads CASSHRVRTEAFF. CDR3 DNA: TGTGCCAGCAGCCACAGGGTCCGGACTGAAGCTTTCTTT.

This clone was seen ten or more times. The chain joins TRBV15 to TRBJ1-1; tentative D call: TRBD1 (6 bases). V was cut by 4 bases and J by 2 bases, with 11 bases left in between. CDR3 length: 14 amino acids. Germline V CDR1 and CDR2: LNHNV, YYDKDF (reference sequence). The CDR3 bases are TGTGCCACCAGCATGCCAGGGGATAACACTGAAGCTTTCTTT. Amino acid sequence: CATSMPGDNTEAFF.

The J gene is TRBJ2-7, the V gene TRBV29-1; D gene unclear. The V end was cut by 5 bases, the J end by 1 base, with 12 bases between. The CDR3 spans 13 residues. Germline assignment: CDR1 SQVTM and CDR2 ANQGSEA. The CDR3 sequence is CSVRQAASYEQYF. The CDR3, as DNA: TGCAGCGTTCGTCAGGCTGCTTCCTACGAGCAGTACTTC.

The V gene is TRBV28, the J gene TRBJ1-6; D uncertain. CDR3 length: 12 amino acids. V was clipped by 6 bases and J by 14 bases, with 14 bases between them. Germline assignment: CDR1 MDHEN and CDR2 SYDVKM. In nucleotides, the CDR3 is TGTGCCAGCAGCGGTCTTTTGAGATCCCTCCACTTT. Protein product: CASSGLLRSLHF.

Here the CDR3 reads CASGGLARETQYF. CDR3 coding DNA: TGTGCCTCTGGGGGACTAGCACGAGAGACCCAGTACTTC. The chain joins TRBV3-1 (or the pseudogene TRBV3-2) to TRBJ2-5; TRBD2 aligns across 9 bases. This CDR3 has 13 residues. CDR1 is LGHDT, CDR2 YNNKEL, per germline (reference sequence). After removal of 11 bases from V and 4 bases from J, the junction contained 8 bases not matched to a gene.

This chain joins TRBV7-3 and TRBJ2-3; 10 bases line up with TRBD2. From germline, CDR1 is SGHTA and CDR2 FQGTGA. This CDR3 is built from 13 residues. Trimming took 5 bases from V and 5 from J; bases not matched to a gene: 1. As DNA, the CDR3 is TGTGCCAGCAGCCGGACTAGCGGAGATACGCAGTATTTT. It yields the protein CASSRTSGDTQYF. The full variable domain, in which reference TRBV7-3 and TRBJ2-3 provide the parts outside the CDR3, is GAGVSQTPSNKVTEKGKYVELRCDPISGHTALYWYRQSLGQGPEFLIYFQGTGAADDSGLPNDRFFAVRPEGSVSTLKIQRTERGDSAVYLCASSRTSGDTQYFGPGTRLTVL.

The V call is TRBV5-1, the J call TRBJ1-1; unclear D gene. Trimming pared 5 bases from V and 0 bases from J, leaving 11 bases between. This CDR3 is built from 14 residues. Looked up from germline, CDR1 is SGHRS and CDR2 is YFSETQ. The CDR3 spells CASRRGGVNTEAFF. CDR3 in DNA: TGCGCCAGCAGACGCGGAGGAGTGAACACTGAAGCTTTCTTT.

The rearrangement links TRBV29-1 to TRBJ2-7, with 10 bases identical to TRBD1. CDR1 SQVTM and CDR2 ANQGSEA come from the germline V gene. The junction had 6 bases not matched to a gene; V was cut back by 3 bases and J by 1 base. The CDR3 runs 15 residues. The CDR3, as DNA: TGCAGCGTTGATAGCGGGACAGGGGTTTCCTACGAGCAGTACTTC. It encodes CSVDSGTGVSYEQYF.

J is TRBJ1-1 and V is TRBV11-3; D is ambiguous. Deletions cut 2 bases from V and 2 bases from J, with 6 bases between. The length of the CDR3 is 13 residues. The germline gives CDR1 SGHNT, CDR2 YENEEA. CDR3 DNA sequence: TGTGCCAGCAGCTTACCAGTTAACACTGAAGCTTTCTTT. This gives the protein CASSLPVNTEAFF.

The chain couples TRBV7-3 to TRBJ2-2; D is unclear. The V end lost 3 bases, the J end lost 1 base, and 6 bases lay between the germline ends. The CDR3 totals 14 residues. Germline V gene lookup returns CDR1 SGHTA and CDR2 FQGTGA. The CDR3 nucleotides read TGTGCCAGCAGCTTCGGTGGGAACACCGGGGAGCTGTTTTTT. Residues: CASSFGGNTGELFF.

The chain employs TRBV20-1 and TRBJ1-1; D is uncertain. The CDR3 consists of 10 residues. Germline CDR1 DFQATT, CDR2 SNEGSKA (reference sequence). Trimming took off 6 bases at V and 8 bases at J, with 10 bases between the two ends. The CDR3 is CSAPRPEAFF. Here the CDR3 DNA reads TGCAGTGCCCCTAGGCCCGAAGCTTTCTTT.

The CDR3 spells CASSLTPSDEQYF. In DNA, the CDR3 is TGTGCCAGCAGTTTAACCCCTAGTGACGAGCAGTACTTC. The chain recombines TRBV27 with TRBJ2-7; D remains unclear. The CDR3 loop spans 13 amino acids. Germline CDR1 and CDR2: MNHEY and SMNVEV (reference sequence). The V end was cut by 2 bases, the J end by 5 bases, with 10 bases between.

The DNA for the CDR3 is TGTGCCAGCAGCGCAGGGGATAGGGGGTTCTATGGCTACACCTTC. It is translated as CASSAGDRGFYGYTF. The chain recombines TRBV27 with TRBJ1-2; the D gene is possibly TRBD1 (6 bases). Trimming removed 6 bases from V and 4 bases from J, with 18 bases in between. Germline loops: CDR1 MNHEY, CDR2 SMNVEV (reference sequence). The CDR3 is 15 amino acids.